The subject of this entry is one TCR beta chain. Antigen unknown. This specimen comes from a study of shared clonotypes between healthy human individuals. Whole-study results and caveats: Rarefaction curves obtained for sorted subsets showed sequencing incomplete despite large depth.

The CDR3 runs 15 residues. Germline V lookup: CDR1 SGHRS, CDR2 YFSETQ. The ends lost 4 bases at V and 2 bases at J; junction bases unmatched: 4. On sorted subsets, replicate PCRs used 150 to 250 ng DNA, or tens of thousands of T cell genomes. In the source study's methods: ImmunoSEQ supplied junction-only sequences lacking quality scores, so filtering was different. Method: immunoSEQ multiplex PCR; TCRdb's copy keeps in-frame clones and lacks some. V, J and clone size are taken as reported in that table, and D and trimming were inferred from the DNA itself. The sample shows 2.3 million or so clones, just over 90% of them seen only once.

The sequence came from a man younger than 35 in good health. Some clones in this sample may be carry-over from other donors' samples. The rearrangement links TRBV5-1 to TRBJ2-7, with 12 nucleotides matching TRBD2. Sequencing was carried out using naive CD4+ T cells from PBMCs. The sample's subset: CD45RA+ positively selected. CDR3 bases: TGCGCCAGCAGCCTGACTAGCGGGGGAGCCTACGAGCAGTACTTC. Amino acids: CASSLTSGGAYEQYF.